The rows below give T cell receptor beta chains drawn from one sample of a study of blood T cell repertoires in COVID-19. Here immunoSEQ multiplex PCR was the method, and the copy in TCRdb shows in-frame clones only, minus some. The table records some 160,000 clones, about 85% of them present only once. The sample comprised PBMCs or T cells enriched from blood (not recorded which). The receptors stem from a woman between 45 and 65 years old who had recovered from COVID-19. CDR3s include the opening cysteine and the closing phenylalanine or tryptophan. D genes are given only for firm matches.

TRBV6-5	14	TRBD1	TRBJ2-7	CASSYLQGAREQYF	TGTGCCAGCAGTTACTTACAGGGGGCAAGGGAGCAGTACTTC
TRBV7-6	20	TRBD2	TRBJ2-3	CASSFLYGAGGPEGADTQYF	TGTGCCAGCAGCTTCCTTTATGGTGCGGGGGGGCCGGAGGGGGCAGATACGCAGTATTTT
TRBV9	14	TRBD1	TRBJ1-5	CASSPGQDGQPQHF	TGTGCCAGCAGCCCGGGACAGGACGGTCAGCCCCAGCATTTT
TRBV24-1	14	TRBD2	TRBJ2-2	CATAGTSGPGELFF	TGTGCCACCGCTGGGACTAGCGGTCCCGGGGAGCTGTTTTTT
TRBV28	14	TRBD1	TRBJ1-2	CASSYRGAHYGYTF	TGTGCCAGCAGTTACAGGGGCGCTCACTATGGCTACACCTTC
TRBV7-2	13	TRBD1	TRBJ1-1	CASSTADRGHVVF	TGTGCCAGCAGCACCGCGGACAGGGGGCACGTAGTCTTT
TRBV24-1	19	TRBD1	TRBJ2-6	CATSPGRGTGVTGANVLTF	TGTGCCACCAGTCCAGGACGTGGGACAGGGGTTACCGGGGCCAACGTCCTGACTTTC
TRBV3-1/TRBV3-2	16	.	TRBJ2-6	CASSQQPSPGANVLTF	TGTGCCAGCAGCCAACAACCAAGCCCTGGGGCCAACGTCCTGACTTTC
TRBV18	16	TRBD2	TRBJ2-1	CASSLLPGLRRNEQFF	TGTGCCAGCTCACTTCTTCCGGGACTAAGGAGAAATGAGCAGTTCTTC
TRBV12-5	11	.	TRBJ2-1	CASGSGYEQFF	TGTGCTAGTGGTTCGGGTTATGAGCAGTTCTTC
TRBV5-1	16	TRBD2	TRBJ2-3	CASSLDPGGKGDTQYF	TGCGCCAGCAGCTTGGACCCGGGAGGGAAGGGAGATACGCAGTATTTT
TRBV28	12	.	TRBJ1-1	CASSLYPGEAFF	TGTGCCAGCAGTTTATACCCAGGGGAAGCTTTCTTT
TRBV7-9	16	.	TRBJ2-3	CASSLSLKTDTDTQYF	TGTGCCAGCAGCTTAAGTTTAAAGACAGACACAGATACGCAGTATTTT
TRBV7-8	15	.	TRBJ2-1	CASSRSLSSYNEQFF	TGTGCCAGCAGCCGGTCCCTCAGCTCCTACAATGAGCAGTTCTTC
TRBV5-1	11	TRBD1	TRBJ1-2	CASRTGESYTF	TGCGCCAGCAGGACAGGGGAAAGCTACACCTTC
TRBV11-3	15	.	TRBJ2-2	CASSRGSSATGELFF	TGTGCCAGCAGCAGAGGTTCTAGCGCCACCGGGGAGCTGTTTTTT
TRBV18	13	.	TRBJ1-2	CASSPNAGYGYTF	TGTGCCAGCTCACCAAACGCGGGGTATGGCTACACCTTC
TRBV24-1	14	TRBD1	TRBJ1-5	CATSETGEGQPQHF	TGTGCCACCAGTGAGACAGGGGAGGGTCAGCCCCAGCATTTT
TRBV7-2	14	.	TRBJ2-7	CASSLMTGIYEQYF	TGTGCCAGCAGCTTAATGACGGGGATCTACGAGCAGTACTTC
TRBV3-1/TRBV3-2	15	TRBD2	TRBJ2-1	CASSQAGGPYNEQFF	TGTGCCAGCAGCCAGGCGGGAGGGCCGTACAATGAGCAGTTCTTC